This TCR beta chain was observed in a study of T cell changes during pregnancy in multiple sclerosis. Only in-frame clones appear in the TCRdb table, and some are missing; sequencing was by immunoSEQ multiplex PCR. This sample yields roughly 72,000 clones, of which approximately 95% are seen a single time; approximately 0.15% belongs to the top ten. V gave up 4 bases and J gave up 6 bases; unmatched junction bases: 9. The germline V gene has CDR1 SGHDT and CDR2 YYEEEE. There are 15 residues in the CDR3. This specimen consisted of CD4+ T cells from peripheral blood mononuclear cells, obtained after pregnancy. The chain is built from TRBV5-6 and TRBJ1-1; 10 bases align to TRBD1. The receptor was isolated from a female donor with multiple sclerosis, enrolled in a pregnancy study. The CDR3 loop reads CASSLTGTGESEAFF. CDR3 coding DNA: TGTGCCAGCAGCCTGACCGGGACAGGGGAGTCTGAAGCTTTCTTT.